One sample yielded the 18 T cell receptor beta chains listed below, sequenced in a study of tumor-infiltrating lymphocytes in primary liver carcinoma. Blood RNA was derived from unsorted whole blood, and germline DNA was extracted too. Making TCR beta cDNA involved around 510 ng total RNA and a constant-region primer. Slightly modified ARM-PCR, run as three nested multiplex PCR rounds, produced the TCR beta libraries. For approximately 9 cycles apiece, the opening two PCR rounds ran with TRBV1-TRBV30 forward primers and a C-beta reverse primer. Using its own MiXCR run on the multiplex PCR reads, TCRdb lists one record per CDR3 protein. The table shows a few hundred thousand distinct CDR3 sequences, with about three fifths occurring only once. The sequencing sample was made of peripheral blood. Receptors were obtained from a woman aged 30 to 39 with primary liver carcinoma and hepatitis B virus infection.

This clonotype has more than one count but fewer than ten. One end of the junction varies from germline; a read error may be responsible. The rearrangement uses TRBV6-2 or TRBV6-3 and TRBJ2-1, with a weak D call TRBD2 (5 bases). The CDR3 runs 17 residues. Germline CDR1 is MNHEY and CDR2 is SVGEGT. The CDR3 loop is CAISESTQERNYNEQFF. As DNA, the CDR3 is TGTGCCATCAGTGAGTCGACTCAGGAGCGGAACTACAATGAGCAGTTCTTC.

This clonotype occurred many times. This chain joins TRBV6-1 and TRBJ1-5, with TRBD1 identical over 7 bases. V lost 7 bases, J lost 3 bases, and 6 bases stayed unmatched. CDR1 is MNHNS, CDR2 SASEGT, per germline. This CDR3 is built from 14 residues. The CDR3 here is CASTWDSANQPQHF. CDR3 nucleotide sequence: TGTGCCAGCACCTGGGACAGCGCCAATCAGCCCCAGCATTTT.

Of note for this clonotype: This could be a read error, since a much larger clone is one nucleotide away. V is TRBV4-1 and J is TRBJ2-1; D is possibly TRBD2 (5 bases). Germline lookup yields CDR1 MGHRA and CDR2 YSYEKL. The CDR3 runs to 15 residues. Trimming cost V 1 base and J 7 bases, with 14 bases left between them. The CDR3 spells CASSQVVGAENEQFF. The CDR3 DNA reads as TGCGCCAGCAGCCAAGTAGTGGGAGCGGAGAATGAGCAGTTCTTC.

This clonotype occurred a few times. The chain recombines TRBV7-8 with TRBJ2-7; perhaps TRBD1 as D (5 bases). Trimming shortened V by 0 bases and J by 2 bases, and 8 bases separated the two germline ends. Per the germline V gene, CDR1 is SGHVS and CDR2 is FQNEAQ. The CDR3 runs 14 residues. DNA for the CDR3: TGTGCCAGCAGCTTAGCAGCAGGGCCCTACGAGCAGTACTTC. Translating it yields CASSLAAGPYEQYF.

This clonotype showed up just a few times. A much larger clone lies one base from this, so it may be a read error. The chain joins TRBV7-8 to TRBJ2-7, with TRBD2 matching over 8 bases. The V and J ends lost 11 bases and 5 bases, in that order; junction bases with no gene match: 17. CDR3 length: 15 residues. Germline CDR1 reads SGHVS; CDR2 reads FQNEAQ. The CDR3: CAGTYRELAANEQYF. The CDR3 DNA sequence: TGTGCCGGCACCTATAGGGAACTAGCGGCCAACGAGCAGTACTTC.

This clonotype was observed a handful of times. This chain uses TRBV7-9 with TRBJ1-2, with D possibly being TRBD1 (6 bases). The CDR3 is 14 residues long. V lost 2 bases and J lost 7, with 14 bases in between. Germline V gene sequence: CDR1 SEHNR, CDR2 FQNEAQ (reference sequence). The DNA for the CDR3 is TGTGCCAGCAGCTTAAACGGGGGGCCAGGTGGCTACACCTTC. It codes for CASSLNGGPGGYTF.

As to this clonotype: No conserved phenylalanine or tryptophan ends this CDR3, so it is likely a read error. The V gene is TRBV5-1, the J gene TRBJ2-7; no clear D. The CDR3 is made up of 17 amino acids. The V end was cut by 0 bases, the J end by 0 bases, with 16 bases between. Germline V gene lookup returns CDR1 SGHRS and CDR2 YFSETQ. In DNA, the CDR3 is TGCGCCAGCAGCTTGGCCAGTCAGCAGTGGAGCTCCTACGAGCAGTACATC. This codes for CASSLASQQWSSYEQYI.

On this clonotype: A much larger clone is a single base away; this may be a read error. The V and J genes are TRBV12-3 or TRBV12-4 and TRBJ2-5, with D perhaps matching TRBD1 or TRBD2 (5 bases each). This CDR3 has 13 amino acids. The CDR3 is CASGLGRKETQYF. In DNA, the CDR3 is TGTGCCAGCGGTTTGGGACGGAAAGAGACCCAGTACTTC.

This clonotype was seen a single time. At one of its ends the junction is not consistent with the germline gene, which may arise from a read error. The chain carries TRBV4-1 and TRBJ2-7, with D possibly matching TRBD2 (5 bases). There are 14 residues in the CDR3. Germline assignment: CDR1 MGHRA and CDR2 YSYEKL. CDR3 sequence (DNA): TGCTCCAGCAGTCCGCAGGCTACGGGGTACGAGCAGTACTTC. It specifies CSSSPQATGYEQYF.

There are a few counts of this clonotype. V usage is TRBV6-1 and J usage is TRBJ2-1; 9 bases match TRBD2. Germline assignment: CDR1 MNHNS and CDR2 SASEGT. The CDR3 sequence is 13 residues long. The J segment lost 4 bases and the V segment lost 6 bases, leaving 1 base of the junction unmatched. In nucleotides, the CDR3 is TGTGCCAGCAGGGCGGGAGGGTACAATGAGCAGTTCTTC. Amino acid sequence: CASRAGGYNEQFF.

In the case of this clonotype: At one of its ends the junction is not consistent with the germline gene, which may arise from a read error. The CDR3 sequence is CTGRWGSNTDTQYF. CDR3 DNA sequence: TGCACCGGTCGATGGGGTAGCAACACAGATACGCAGTACTTT. This chain connects TRBV29-1 to TRBJ2-3; D ambiguous. Germline values: CDR1 SQVTM, CDR2 ANQGSEA. This CDR3 spans 14 amino acids.

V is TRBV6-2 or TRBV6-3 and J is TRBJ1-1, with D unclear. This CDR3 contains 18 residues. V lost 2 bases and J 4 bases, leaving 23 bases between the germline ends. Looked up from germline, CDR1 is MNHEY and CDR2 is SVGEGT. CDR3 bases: TGTGCCAGCAGTTACGTGGCGCGACGCCACGTTATGAGCACTGAAGCTTTCTTT. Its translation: CASSYVARRHVMSTEAFF.

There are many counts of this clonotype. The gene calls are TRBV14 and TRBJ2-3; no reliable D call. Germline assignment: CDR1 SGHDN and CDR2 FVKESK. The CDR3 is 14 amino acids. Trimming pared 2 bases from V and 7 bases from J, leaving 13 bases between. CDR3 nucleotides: TGTGCCAGCAGCCAATTCAGGTCCGCAAATACGCAGTATTTT. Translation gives CASSQFRSANTQYF.

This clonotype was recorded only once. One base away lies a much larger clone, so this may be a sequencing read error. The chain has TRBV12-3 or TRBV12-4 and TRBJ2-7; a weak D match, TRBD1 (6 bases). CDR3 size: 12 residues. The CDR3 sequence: CARRSDSYEQYF. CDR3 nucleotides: TGTGCCCGCAGGTCGGACAGCTACGAGCAGTACTTC.

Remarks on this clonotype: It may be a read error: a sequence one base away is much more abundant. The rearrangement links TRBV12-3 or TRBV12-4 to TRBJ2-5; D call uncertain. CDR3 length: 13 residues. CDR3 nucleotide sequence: TGTGACAGCAGTTTAGACCGCGGAGAGACCCAGTACTTC. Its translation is CDSSLDRGETQYF.

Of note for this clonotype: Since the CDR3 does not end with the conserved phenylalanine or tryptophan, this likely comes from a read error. CDR3 protein: CASSLGLGQGANVLTL. CDR3 bases: TGTGCCAGCAGCCTAGGTCTGGGACAGGGGGCCAACGTCCTGACTTTA. This chain uses TRBV11-2 with TRBJ2-6; 7 nucleotides agree with TRBD1. Germline V gives CDR1 SGHAT, CDR2 FQNNGV. Trimming removed 5 bases from V and 4 bases from J; junction bases left unmatched: 8. The CDR3 sequence is 16 residues long.

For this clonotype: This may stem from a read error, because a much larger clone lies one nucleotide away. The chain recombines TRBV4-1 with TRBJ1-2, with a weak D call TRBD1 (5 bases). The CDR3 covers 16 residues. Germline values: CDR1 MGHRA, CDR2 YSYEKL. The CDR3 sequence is CASSHPREGVNYGCTF. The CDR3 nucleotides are TGCGCCAGCAGCCACCCTAGGGAAGGGGTCAACTATGGCTGCACCTTC.

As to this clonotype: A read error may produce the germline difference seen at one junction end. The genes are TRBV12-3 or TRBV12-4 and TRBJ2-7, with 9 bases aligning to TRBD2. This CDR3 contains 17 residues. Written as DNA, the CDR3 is TGTGCCAACAGTTTTGTAGCGGGGGCTAGCGGTGACTACGAACAGTACTTC. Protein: CANSFVAGASGDYEQYF.